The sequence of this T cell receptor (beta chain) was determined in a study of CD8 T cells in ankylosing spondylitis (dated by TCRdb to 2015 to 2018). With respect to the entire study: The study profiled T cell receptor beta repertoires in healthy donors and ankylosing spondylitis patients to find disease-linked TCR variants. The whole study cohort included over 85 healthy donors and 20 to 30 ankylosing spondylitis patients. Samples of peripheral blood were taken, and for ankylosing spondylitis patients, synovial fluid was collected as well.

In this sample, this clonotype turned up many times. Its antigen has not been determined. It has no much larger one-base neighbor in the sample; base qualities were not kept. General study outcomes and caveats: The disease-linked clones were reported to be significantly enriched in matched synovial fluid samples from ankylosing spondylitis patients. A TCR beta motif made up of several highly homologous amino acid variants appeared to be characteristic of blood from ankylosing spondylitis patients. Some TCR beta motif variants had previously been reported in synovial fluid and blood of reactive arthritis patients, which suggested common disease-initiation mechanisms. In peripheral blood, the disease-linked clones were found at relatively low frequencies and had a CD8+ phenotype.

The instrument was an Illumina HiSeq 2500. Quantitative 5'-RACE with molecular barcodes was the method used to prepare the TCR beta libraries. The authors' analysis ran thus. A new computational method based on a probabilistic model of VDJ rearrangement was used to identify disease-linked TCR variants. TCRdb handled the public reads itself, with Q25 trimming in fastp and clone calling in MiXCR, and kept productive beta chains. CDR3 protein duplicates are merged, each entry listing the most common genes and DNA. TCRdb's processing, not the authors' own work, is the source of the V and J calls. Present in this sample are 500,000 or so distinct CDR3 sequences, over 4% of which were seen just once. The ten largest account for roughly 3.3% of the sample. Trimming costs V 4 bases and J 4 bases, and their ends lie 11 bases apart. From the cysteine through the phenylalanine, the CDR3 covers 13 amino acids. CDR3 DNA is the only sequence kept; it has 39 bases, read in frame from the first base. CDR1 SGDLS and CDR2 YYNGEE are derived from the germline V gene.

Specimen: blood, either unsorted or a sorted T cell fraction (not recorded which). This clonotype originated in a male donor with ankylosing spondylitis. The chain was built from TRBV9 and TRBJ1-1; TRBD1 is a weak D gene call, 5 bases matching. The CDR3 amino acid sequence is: CASSPSRATEAFF. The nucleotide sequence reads TGTGCCAGCAGCCCTAGCAGGGCCACTGAAGCTTTCTTT.